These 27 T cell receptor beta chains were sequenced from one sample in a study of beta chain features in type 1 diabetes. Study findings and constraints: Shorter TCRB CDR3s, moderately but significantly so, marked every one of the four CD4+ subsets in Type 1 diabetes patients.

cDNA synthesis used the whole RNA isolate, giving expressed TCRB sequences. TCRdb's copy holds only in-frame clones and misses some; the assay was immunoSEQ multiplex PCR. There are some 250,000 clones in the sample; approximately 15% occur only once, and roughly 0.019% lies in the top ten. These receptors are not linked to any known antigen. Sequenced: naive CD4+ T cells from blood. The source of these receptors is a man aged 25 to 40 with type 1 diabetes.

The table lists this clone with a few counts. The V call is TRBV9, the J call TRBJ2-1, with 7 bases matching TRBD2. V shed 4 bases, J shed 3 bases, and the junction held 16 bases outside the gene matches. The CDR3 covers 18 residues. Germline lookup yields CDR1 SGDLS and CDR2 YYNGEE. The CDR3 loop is CASSPKLDTASGYNEQFF. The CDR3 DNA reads TGTGCCAGCAGCCCCAAGCTGGACACGGCTAGCGGCTACAATGAGCAGTTCTTC. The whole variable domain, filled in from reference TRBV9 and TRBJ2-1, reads DSGVTQTPKHLITATGQRVTLRCSPRSGDLSVYWYQQSLDQGLQFLIQYYNGEERAKGNILERFSAQQFPDLHSELNLSSLELGDSALYFCASSPKLDTASGYNEQFFGPGTRLTVL.

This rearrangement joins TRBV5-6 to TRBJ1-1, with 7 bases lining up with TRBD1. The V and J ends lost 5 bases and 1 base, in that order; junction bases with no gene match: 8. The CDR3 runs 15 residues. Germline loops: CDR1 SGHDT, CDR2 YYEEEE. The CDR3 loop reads CASRSLDRENTEAFF. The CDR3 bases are TGTGCCAGCAGATCCCTCGACAGGGAGAACACTGAAGCTTTCTTT. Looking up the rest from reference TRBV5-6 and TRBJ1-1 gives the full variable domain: DAGVTQSPTHLIKTRGQQVTLRCSPKSGHDTVSWYQQALGQGPQFIFQYYEEEERQRGNFPDRFSGHQFPNYSSELNVNALLLGDSALYLCASRSLDRENTEAFFGQGTRLTVV.

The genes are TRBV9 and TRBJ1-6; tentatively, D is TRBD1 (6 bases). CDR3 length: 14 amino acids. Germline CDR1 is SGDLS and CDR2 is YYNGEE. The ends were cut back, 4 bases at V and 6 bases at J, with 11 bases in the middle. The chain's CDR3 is CASSPTGINSPLHF. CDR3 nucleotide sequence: TGTGCCAGCAGCCCTACAGGGATTAATTCACCCCTCCACTTT.

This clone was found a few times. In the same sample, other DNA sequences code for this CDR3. CDR3 amino acids: CATSRGGTGTDTQYF. CDR3 DNA: TGTGCCACCAGCAGAGGAGGGACAGGCACAGATACGCAGTATTTT. V usage is TRBV15 and J usage is TRBJ2-3; the match to TRBD1 covers 7 bases. With V trimmed by 1 base and J by 1 base, 2 bases remained unmatched. This CDR3 has 15 amino acids. The V gene's germline CDR1 is LNHNV and CDR2 YYDKDF (reference sequence).

The CDR3 DNA reads as TGTGCCAGCAGCATACAGGGGGAAAATGGCTACACCTTC. It is translated as CASSIQGENGYTF. This chain connects TRBV7-9 to TRBJ1-2, with 8 bases matching TRBD1. After removal of 5 bases from V and 6 bases from J, the junction contained 5 bases not matched to a gene. This CDR3 is 13 amino acids long. CDR1 and CDR2 (germline): SEHNR, FQNEAQ (reference sequence).

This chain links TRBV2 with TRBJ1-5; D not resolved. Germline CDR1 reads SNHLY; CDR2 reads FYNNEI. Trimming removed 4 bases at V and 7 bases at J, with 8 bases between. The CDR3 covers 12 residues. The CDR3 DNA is TGTGCCAGCAGTGTAACAGTGCAGCCCCAGCATTTT. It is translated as CASSVTVQPQHF.

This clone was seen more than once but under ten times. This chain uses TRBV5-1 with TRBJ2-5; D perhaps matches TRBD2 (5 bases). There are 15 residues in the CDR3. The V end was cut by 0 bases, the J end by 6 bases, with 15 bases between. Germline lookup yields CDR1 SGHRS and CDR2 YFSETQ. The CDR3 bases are TGCGCCAGCAGCTTGGAGGTAACCACCGGGAAGACCCAGTACTTC. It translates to CASSLEVTTGKTQYF.

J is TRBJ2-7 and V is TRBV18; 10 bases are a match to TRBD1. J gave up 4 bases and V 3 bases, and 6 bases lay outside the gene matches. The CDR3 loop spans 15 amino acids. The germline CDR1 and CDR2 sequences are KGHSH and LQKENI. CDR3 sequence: CASSPWTGGAYEQYF. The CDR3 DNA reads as TGTGCCAGCTCACCCTGGACAGGGGGTGCGTACGAGCAGTACTTC.

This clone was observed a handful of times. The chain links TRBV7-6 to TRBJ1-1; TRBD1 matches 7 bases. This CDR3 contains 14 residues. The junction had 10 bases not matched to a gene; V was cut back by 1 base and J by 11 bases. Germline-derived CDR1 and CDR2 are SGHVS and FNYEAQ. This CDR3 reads CASSLEEGQTRAFF. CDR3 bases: TGTGCCAGCAGCTTAGAGGAGGGACAGACAAGGGCTTTCTTT.

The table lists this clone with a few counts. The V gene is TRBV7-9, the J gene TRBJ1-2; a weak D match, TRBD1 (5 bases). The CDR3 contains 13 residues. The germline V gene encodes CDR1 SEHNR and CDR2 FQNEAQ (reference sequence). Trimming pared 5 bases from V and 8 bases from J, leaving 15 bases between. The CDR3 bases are TGTGCCAGCAGCGCCATCAGGGAATCCGGCTACACCTTC. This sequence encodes CASSAIRESGYTF. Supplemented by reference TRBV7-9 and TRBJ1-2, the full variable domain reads DTGVSQNPRHKITKRGQNVTFRCDPISEHNRLYWYRQTLGQGPEFLTYFQNEAQLEKSRLLSDRFSAERPKGSFSTLEIQRTEQGDSAMYLCASSAIRESGYTFGSGTRLTVV.

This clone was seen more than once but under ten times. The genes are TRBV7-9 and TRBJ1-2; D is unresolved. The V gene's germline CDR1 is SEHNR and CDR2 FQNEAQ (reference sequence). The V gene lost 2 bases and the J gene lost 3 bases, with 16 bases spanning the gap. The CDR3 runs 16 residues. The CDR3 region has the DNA TGTGCCAGCAGCTTACAAGCCGGGAGCAGCGACTATGGCTACACCTTC. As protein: CASSLQAGSSDYGYTF.

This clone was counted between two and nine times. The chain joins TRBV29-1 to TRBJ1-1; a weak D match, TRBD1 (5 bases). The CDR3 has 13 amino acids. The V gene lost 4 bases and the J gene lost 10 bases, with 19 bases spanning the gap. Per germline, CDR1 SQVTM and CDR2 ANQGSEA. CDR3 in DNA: TGCAGCGTTGCCCTCTGGGGGGGTGTAGGAGCTTTCTTT. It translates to CSVALWGGVGAFF.

CDR3 loop: CASSLAAFGLLTDTQYF. CDR3 nucleotides: TGTGCCAGCAGCTTAGCCGCTTTTGGACTCCTCACAGATACGCAGTATTTT. The gene calls are TRBV11-2 and TRBJ2-3, with a tentative D call TRBD2 (5 bases). This CDR3 spans 17 amino acids. Germline CDR1 and CDR2: SGHAT and FQNNGV. Trimming shortened V by 1 base and J by 2 bases, and 16 bases separated the two germline ends.

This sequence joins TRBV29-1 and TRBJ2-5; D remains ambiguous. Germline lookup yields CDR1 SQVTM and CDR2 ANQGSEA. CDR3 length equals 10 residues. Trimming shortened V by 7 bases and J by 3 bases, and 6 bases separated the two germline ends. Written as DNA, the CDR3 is TGCAGCGCTCGAGAAGAGACCCAGTACTTC. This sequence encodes CSAREETQYF.

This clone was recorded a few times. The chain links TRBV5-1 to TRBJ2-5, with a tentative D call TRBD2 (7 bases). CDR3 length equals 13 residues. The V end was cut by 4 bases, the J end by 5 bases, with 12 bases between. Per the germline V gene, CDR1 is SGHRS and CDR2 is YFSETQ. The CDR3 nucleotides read TGCGCCAGCAGCCGGGGGGCAGGCGAGACCCAGTACTTC. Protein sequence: CASSRGAGETQYF.

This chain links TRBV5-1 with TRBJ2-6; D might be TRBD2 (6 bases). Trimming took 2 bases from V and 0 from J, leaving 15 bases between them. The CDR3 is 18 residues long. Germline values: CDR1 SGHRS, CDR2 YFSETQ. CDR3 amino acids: CASSLRQGGSSGANVLTF. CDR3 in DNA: TGCGCCAGCAGCTTAAGGCAGGGAGGCTCCTCTGGGGCCAACGTCCTGACTTTC.

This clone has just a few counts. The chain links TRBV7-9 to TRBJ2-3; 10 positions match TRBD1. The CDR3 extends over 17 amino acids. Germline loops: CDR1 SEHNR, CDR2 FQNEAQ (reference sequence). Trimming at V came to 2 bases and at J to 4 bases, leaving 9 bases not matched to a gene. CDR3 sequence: CASSLFGTGVHPDTQYF. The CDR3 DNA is TGTGCCAGCAGCTTATTCGGGACAGGGGTCCACCCAGATACGCAGTATTTT.

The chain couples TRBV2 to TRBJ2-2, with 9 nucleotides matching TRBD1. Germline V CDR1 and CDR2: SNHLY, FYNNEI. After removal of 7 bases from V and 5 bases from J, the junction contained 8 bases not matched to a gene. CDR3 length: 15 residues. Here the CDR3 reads CASTGTGIGTGELFF. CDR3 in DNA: TGTGCCAGCACCGGGACAGGGATAGGGACCGGGGAGCTGTTTTTT.

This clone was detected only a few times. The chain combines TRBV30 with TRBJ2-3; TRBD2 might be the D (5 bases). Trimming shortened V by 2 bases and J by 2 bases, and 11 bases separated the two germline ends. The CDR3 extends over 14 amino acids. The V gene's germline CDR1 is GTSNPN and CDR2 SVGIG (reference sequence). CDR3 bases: TGTGCCTGGAGTTCCAGCGGAGACACAGATACGCAGTATTTT. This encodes CAWSSSGDTDTQYF.

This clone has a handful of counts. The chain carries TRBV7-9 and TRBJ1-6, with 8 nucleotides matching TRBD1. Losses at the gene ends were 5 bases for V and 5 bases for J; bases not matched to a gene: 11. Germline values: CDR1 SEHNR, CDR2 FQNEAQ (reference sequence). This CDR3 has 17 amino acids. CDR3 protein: CASSPDRVWSNNSPLHF. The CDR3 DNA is TGTGCCAGCAGCCCGGACAGGGTATGGTCGAATAATTCACCCCTCCACTTT.

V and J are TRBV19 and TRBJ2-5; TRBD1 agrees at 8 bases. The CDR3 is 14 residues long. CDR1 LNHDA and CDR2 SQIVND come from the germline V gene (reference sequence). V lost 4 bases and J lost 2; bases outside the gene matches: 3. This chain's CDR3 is CASSKGQVQETQYF. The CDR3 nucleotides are TGTGCCAGTAGTAAGGGACAGGTGCAAGAGACCCAGTACTTC.

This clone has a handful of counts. This CDR3 reads CASSPGGTRNTEAFF. The CDR3 region has the DNA TGCGCCAGCAGCCCGGGAGGGACTCGGAACACTGAAGCTTTCTTT. The chain combines TRBV5-1 with TRBJ1-1; a weak D match, TRBD1 (5 bases). This CDR3 has 15 residues. The germline V and J ends were trimmed by 4 bases and 1 base, with 14 bases remaining between them. The germline V gene encodes CDR1 SGHRS and CDR2 YFSETQ.

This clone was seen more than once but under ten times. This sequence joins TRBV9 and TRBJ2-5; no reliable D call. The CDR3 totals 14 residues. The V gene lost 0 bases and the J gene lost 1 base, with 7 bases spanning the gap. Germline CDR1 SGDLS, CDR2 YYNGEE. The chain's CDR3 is CASSVDSRQETQYF. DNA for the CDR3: TGTGCCAGCAGCGTAGATTCCCGCCAAGAGACCCAGTACTTC.

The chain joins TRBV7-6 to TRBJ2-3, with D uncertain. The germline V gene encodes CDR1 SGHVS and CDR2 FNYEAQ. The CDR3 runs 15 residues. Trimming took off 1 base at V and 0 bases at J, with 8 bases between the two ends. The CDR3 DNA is TGTGCCAGCAGCTTAGGCAGGCCCAGCACAGATACGCAGTATTTT. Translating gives CASSLGRPSTDTQYF.

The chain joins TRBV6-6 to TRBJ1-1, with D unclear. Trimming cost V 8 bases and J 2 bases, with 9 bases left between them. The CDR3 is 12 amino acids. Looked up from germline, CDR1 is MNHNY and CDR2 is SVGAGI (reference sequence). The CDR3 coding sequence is TGTGCCAGCCATTTCAGTAACACTGAAGCTTTCTTT. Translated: CASHFSNTEAFF.

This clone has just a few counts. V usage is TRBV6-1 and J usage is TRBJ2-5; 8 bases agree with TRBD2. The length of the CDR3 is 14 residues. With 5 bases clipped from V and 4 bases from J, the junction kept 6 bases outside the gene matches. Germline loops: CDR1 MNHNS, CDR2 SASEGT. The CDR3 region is CASSSAGRGETQYF. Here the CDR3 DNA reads TGTGCCAGCAGTTCGGCCGGGAGGGGAGAGACCCAGTACTTC.

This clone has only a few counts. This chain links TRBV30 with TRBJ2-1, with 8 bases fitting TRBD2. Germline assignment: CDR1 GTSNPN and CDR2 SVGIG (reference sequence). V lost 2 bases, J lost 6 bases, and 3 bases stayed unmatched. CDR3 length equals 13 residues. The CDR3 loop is CAWSFGTSNEQFF. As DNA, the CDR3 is TGTGCCTGGAGTTTCGGGACTAGCAATGAGCAGTTCTTC.